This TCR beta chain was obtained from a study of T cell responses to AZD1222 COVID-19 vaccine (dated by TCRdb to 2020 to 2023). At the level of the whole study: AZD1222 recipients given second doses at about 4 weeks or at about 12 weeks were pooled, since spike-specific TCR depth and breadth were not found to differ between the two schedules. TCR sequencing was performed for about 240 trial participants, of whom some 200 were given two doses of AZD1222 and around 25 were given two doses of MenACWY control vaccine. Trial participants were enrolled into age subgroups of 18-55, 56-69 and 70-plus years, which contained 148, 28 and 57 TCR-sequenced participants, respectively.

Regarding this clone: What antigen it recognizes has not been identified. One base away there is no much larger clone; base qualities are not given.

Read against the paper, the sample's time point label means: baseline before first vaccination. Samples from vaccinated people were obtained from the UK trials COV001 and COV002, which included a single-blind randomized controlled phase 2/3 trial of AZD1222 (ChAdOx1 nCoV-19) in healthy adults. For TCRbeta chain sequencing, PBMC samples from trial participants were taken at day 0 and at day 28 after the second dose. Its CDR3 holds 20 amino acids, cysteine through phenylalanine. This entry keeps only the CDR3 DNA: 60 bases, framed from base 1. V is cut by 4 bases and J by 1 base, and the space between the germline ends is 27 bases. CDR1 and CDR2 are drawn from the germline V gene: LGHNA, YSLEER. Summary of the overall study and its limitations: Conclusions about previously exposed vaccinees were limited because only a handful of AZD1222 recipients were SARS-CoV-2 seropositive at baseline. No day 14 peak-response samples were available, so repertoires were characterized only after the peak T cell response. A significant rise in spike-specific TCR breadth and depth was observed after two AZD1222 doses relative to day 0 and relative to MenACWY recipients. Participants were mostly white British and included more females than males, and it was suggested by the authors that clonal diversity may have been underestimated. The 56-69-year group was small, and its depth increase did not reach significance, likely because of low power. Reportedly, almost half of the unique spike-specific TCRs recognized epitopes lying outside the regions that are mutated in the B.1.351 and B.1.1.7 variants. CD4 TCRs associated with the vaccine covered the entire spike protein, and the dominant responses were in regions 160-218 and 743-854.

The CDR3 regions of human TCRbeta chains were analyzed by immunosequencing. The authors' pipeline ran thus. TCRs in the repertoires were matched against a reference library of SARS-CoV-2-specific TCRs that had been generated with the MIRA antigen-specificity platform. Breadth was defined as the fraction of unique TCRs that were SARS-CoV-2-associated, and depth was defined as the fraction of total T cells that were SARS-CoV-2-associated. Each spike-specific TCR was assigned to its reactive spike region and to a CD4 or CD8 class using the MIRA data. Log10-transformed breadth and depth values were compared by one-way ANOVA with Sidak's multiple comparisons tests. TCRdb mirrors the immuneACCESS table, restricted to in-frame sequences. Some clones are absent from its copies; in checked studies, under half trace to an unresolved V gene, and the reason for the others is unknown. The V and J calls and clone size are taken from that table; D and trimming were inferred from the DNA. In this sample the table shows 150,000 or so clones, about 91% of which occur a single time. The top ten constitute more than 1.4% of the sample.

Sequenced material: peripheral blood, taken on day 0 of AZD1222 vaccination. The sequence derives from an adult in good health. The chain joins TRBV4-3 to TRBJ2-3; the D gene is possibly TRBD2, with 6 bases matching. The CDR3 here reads CASSPIKPVPRDFCTDTQYF. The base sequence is TGCGCCAGCAGCCCAATCAAGCCAGTCCCCCGGGACTTCTGCACAGATACGCAGTATTTT.